This TCR beta chain was retrieved from a study of blood T cell repertoires in COVID-19. The table came from immunoSEQ multiplex PCR; TCRdb's copy has only in-frame clones and leaves some out. Of under 300,000 clones listed, 84% were seen once; the top ten hold 4%. Sequenced sample: peripheral blood. This receptor was identified in a man aged 45 to 65 with acute or convalescent COVID-19.

The CDR3 region is CASSLGSLPERNEQFF. As DNA, the CDR3 is TGTGCCAGCAGCTTAGGCTCGCTTCCCGAGCGAAATGAGCAGTTCTTC. The rearrangement links TRBV11-2 to TRBJ2-1; D unclear. Germline loops: CDR1 SGHAT, CDR2 FQNNGV. The CDR3 has 16 amino acids. The V and J ends lost 1 base and 7 bases respectively, with 17 bases between them.